This T cell receptor beta chain emerged from a study of T cell responses to AZD1222 COVID-19 vaccine. Comments on this clone: The antigen remains unidentified.

Study observations and caveats: Among vaccine-associated CD4 TCRs, coverage spanned spike, with dominance at 160-218 and 743-854.

This table comes from immunoSEQ multiplex PCR, and its TCRdb copy is limited to in-frame clones, with some not included. This table holds approximately 140,000 clones, 92% found once. Second doses were pooled across both intervals (about 4 or about 12 weeks). The TCR comes from an adult who received the AZD1222 COVID-19 vaccine. Sequenced material: peripheral blood, taken 28 days after the second AZD1222 dose.

CDR3 DNA sequence: TGTGCCAGCAGCGAGACTAGCGGGTTATACGAGCAGTACTTC. It specifies CASSETSGLYEQYF. The chain carries TRBV9 and TRBJ2-7; 10 bases agree with TRBD2. The CDR3 totals 14 residues. J was trimmed by 4 bases and V by 3 bases; bases with no gene match: 4. Germline values: CDR1 SGDLS, CDR2 YYNGEE.